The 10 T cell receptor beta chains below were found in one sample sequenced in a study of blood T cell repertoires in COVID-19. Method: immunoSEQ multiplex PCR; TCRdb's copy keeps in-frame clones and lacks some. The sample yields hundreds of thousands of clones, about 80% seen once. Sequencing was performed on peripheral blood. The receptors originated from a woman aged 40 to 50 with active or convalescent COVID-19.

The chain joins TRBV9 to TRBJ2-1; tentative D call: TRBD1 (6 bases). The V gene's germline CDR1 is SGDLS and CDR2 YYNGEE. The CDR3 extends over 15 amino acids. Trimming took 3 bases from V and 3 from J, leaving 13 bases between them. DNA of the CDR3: TGTGCCAGCAGCGGAGGGGGAGCCCACTACAATGAGCAGTTCTTC. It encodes CASSGGGAHYNEQFF.

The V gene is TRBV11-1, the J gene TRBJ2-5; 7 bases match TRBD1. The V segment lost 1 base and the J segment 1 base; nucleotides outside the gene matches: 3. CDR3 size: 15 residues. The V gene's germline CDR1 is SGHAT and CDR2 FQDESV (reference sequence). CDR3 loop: CASSLVGQVQETQYF. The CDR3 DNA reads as TGTGCCAGCAGCTTAGTTGGACAGGTCCAAGAGACCCAGTACTTC.

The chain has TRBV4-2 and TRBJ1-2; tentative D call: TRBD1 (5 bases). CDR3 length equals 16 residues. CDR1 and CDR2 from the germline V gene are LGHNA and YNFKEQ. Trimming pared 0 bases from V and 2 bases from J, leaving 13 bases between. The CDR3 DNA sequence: TGTGCCAGCAGCCAAGACTGGGCAGGGAAAAACTATGGCTACACCTTC. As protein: CASSQDWAGKNYGYTF.

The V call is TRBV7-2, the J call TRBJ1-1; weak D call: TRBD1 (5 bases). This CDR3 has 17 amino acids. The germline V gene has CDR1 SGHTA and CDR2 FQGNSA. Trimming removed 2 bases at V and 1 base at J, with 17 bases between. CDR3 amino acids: CASSLPPSGRKNTEAFF. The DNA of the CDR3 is TGTGCCAGCAGCTTACCCCCGTCAGGGCGGAAGAACACTGAAGCTTTCTTT.

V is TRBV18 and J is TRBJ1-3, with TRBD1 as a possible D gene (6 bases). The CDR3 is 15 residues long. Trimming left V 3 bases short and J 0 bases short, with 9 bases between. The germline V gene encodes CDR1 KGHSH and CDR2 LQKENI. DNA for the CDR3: TGTGCCAGCTCACCGGACAGAACCTCTGGAAACACCATATATTTT. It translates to CASSPDRTSGNTIYF.

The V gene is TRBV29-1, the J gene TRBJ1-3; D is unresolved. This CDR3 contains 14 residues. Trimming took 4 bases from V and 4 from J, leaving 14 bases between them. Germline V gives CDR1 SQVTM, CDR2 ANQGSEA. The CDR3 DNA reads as TGCAGCGTTGTCGAGGGATCCCCCGGAAACACCATATATTTT. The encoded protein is CSVVEGSPGNTIYF.

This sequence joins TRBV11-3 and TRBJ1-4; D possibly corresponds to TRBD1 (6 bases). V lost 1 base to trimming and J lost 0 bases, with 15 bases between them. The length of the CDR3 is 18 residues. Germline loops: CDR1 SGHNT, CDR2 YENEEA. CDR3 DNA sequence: TGTGCCAGCAGCTTAGGTGGGCCAGGGGAATCAACTAATGAAAAACTGTTTTTT. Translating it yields CASSLGGPGESTNEKLFF.

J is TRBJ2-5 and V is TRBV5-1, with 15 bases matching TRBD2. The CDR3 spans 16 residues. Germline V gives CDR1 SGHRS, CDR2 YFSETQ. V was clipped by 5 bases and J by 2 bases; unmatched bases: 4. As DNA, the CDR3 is TGCGCCAGCAGGACCGGACTAGCGGGGGGGCAAGAGACCCAGTACTTC. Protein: CASRTGLAGGQETQYF.

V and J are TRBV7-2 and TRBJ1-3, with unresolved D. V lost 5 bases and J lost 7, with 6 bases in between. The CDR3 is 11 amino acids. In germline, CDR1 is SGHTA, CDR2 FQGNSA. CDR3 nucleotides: TGTGCCAGCAGCCTCCAGAACACCATATATTTT. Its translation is CASSLQNTIYF.

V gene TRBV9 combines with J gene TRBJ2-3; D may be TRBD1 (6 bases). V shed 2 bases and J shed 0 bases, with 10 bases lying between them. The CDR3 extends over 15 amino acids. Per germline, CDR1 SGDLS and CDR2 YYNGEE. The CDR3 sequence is CASSVGTTSTDTQYF. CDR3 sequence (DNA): TGTGCCAGCAGCGTGGGGACAACTAGCACAGATACGCAGTATTTT. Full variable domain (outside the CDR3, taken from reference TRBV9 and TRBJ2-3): DSGVTQTPKHLITATGQRVTLRCSPRSGDLSVYWYQQSLDQGLQFLIQYYNGEERAKGNILERFSAQQFPDLHSELNLSSLELGDSALYFCASSVGTTSTDTQYFGPGTRLTVL.